One and the same sample provided the 13 T cell receptor beta chains below, sequenced in a study of CD8 T cells in Susac syndrome (dated by TCRdb to between 2019 and 2020). Libraries were constructed by the immunoSEQ multiplex PCR assay. RNA was extracted using the RNeasy kit, and roughly 0.45 to 1 ug of the RNA was reverse transcribed with random hexamers. TCRdb reran the public reads through fastp at Q25 and MiXCR, keeping productive beta chains. Each record represents a unique CDR3 protein, reported with the most common genes and DNA among its rows. This sample has approximately 190,000 distinct CDR3 sequences in its table, and 95% of those were observed once. Of the sample, approximately 0.16% falls within the top ten clones. Sequenced material: CD8+ T cells from PBMCs. The receptors were sampled from a human donor with Susac syndrome.

The CDR3 bases are TGTGCCAGCGGAAAGCAGTCTGGGGCCAACGTCCTGACTTTC. Protein product: CASGKQSGANVLTF. This rearrangement joins TRBV9 to TRBJ2-6; no reliable D call. Trimming pared 7 bases from V and 1 base from J, leaving 9 bases between. Germline V gene data show CDR1 as SGDLS and CDR2 as YYNGEE. CDR3 length: 14 residues. The full variable domain, rest sourced from reference TRBV9 and TRBJ2-6, is DSGVTQTPKHLITATGQRVTLRCSPRSGDLSVYWYQQSLDQGLQFLIQYYNGEERAKGNILERFSAQQFPDLHSELNLSSLELGDSALYFCASGKQSGANVLTFGAGSRLTVL.

The chain employs TRBV20-1 and TRBJ2-1; TRBD2 aligns across 8 bases. J was trimmed by 9 bases and V by 5 bases; bases with no gene match: 6. The CDR3 extends over 12 amino acids. The germline gives CDR1 DFQATT, CDR2 SNEGSKA (reference sequence). CDR3 sequence reads: CSAEGLVGEQFF. The CDR3 DNA is TGCAGTGCTGAGGGACTAGTCGGTGAGCAGTTCTTC.

The chain combines TRBV9 with TRBJ2-6, with 7 bases that match TRBD2. The CDR3 has 18 amino acids. V trimming: 3 bases; J trimming: 1 base; junction bases outside the gene matches: 10. CDR1 is SGDLS, CDR2 YYNGEE, per germline. Written as DNA, the CDR3 is TGTGCCAGCAGCGGATCGGGACTATGGGTATCTGGGGCCAACGTCCTGACTTTC. As protein: CASSGSGLWVSGANVLTF.

The V call is TRBV20-1, the J call TRBJ1-4, with D possibly being TRBD1 (5 bases). This CDR3 is built from 14 residues. CDR1 is DFQATT, CDR2 SNEGSKA, per germline (reference sequence). The V and J ends lost 6 bases and 8 bases respectively, with 19 bases between them. The CDR3: CSAITGRINEKLFF. DNA for the CDR3: TGCAGTGCCATTACGGGACGGATAAACGAAAAACTGTTTTTT.

The chain links TRBV28 to TRBJ2-5; maybe TRBD1 (6 bases). From germline, CDR1 is MDHEN and CDR2 SYDVKM. V shed 3 bases and J shed 7 bases, with 27 bases lying between them. The CDR3 covers 18 residues. CDR3 region: CASSFTGITRETRGTQYF. In DNA, the CDR3 is TGTGCCAGCAGTTTTACAGGGATCACTCGCGAAACCCGCGGGACCCAGTACTTC.

The chain couples TRBV11-2 to TRBJ1-2, with D perhaps TRBD1 (5 bases). Between the trimmed V and J ends, which lost 1 base and 3 bases, there was a span of 9 bases. The CDR3 extends over 14 amino acids. Germline-derived CDR1 and CDR2 are SGHAT and FQNNGV. CDR3 nucleotides: TGTGCCAGCAGCTTAGTCGTCAGGGACTATGGCTACACCTTC. Residues: CASSLVVRDYGYTF.

V usage is TRBV27 and J usage is TRBJ2-7; 7 positions agree with TRBD2. The V gene's germline CDR1 is MNHEY and CDR2 SMNVEV (reference sequence). The CDR3 loop spans 13 amino acids. The V and J ends lost 5 bases and 3 bases, in that order; junction bases with no gene match: 4. The CDR3 loop is CASSDGTNYEQYF. CDR3 in DNA: TGTGCCAGCAGTGACGGGACTAACTACGAGCAGTACTTC.

V usage is TRBV4-1 and J usage is TRBJ2-3; D possibly matches TRBD1 or TRBD2 (5 bases each). Trimming shortened V by 1 base and J by 4 bases, and 12 bases separated the two germline ends. Germline CDR1 MGHRA, CDR2 YSYEKL. This CDR3 is built from 15 residues. In DNA form, the CDR3 reads TGCGCCAGCAGCCAAGGATGGGGGAACCCAGATACGCAGTATTTT. Translation: CASSQGWGNPDTQYF.

This sequence joins TRBV20-1 and TRBJ2-3; 7 bases line up with TRBD1. This CDR3 has 14 amino acids. The trim removed 6 bases at V and 3 bases at J, leaving 9 bases unmatched. The germline V gene has CDR1 DFQATT and CDR2 SNEGSKA (reference sequence). The CDR3 spells CSAQRGGETDTQYF. CDR3 DNA sequence: TGCAGTGCCCAACGAGGGGGCGAAACAGATACGCAGTATTTT.

V usage is TRBV7-9 and J usage is TRBJ2-3; D is ambiguous. Germline V gene data show CDR1 as SEHNR and CDR2 as FQNEAQ (reference sequence). Trimming took off 6 bases at V and 2 bases at J, with 21 bases between the two ends. The CDR3 runs to 17 residues. CDR3 protein: CASSLRYVIRVTDTQYF. DNA for the CDR3: TGTGCCAGCAGTCTTAGATACGTAATCCGGGTCACAGATACGCAGTATTTT.

J is TRBJ2-7 and V is TRBV3-1, with D perhaps matching TRBD1 or TRBD2 (5 bases each). From germline, CDR1 is LGHDT and CDR2 YNNKEL (reference sequence). The CDR3 is 15 residues long. The V end was cut by 5 bases, the J end by 5 bases, with 19 bases between. The chain's CDR3 is CASSGRDAYYDEQYF. The CDR3 bases are TGTGCCAGCAGCGGCCGGGACGCCTACTATGACGAGCAGTACTTC.

The chain joins TRBV7-9 to TRBJ1-2; D gene ambiguous. Per germline, CDR1 SEHNR and CDR2 FQNEAQ (reference sequence). The CDR3 spans 13 residues. Trimming took 5 bases from V and 7 from J, leaving 14 bases between them. The CDR3 spells CASSPQGQGGYTF. As DNA, the CDR3 is TGTGCCAGCAGCCCCCAAGGGCAAGGTGGCTACACCTTC.

For the CDR3, the DNA is TGTGCCAGCAGCCTAGGCCTCTTAGCGGGAGAGGAGCAGTACTTC. This gives the protein CASSLGLLAGEEQYF. The V and J genes are TRBV3-1 and TRBJ2-7; 9 bases fit TRBD2. The germline CDR1 and CDR2 sequences are LGHDT and YNNKEL (reference sequence). V shed 4 bases, J shed 7 bases, and the junction held 11 bases outside the gene matches. CDR3 length: 15 residues.